One sample yielded the 21 T cell receptor beta chains listed below, sequenced in a study of cytotoxic CD8 clonotypes in ibrutinib-treated CLL. Measured with immunoSEQ multiplex PCR; TCRdb has only the in-frame clones, and not every one. The sample carries 110,000 or so clones, 55% to 75% recorded once. The sample consisted of PBMCs, taken after 24 months of ibrutinib treatment. These TCRs come from a human donor with chronic lymphocytic leukemia.

Regarding this clone: Other DNA sequences from this sample encode an identical CDR3 as well. The chain is built from TRBV9 and TRBJ2-4; TRBD2 matches 7 bases. V shed 0 bases and J 7 bases; nucleotides not matched to a gene: 1. Germline lookup yields CDR1 SGDLS and CDR2 YYNGEE. There are 13 residues in the CDR3. CDR3 loop: CASSVGEGNIQYF. The DNA for the CDR3 is TGTGCCAGCAGCGTAGGGGAGGGGAACATTCAGTACTTC.

There are a few counts of this clone. V and J are TRBV6-6 and TRBJ2-7; D is perhaps TRBD1 or TRBD2 (5 bases each). Trimming shortened V by 5 bases and J by 3 bases, and 17 bases separated the two germline ends. Germline assignment: CDR1 MNHNY and CDR2 SVGAGI (reference sequence). This CDR3 is 15 amino acids long. The CDR3 here is CASSSSGQGYYEQYF. CDR3 bases: TGTGCCAGCAGTAGCTCGGGGCAGGGTTACTACGAGCAGTACTTC.

The chain is built from TRBV6-1 and TRBJ1-1; possible D gene TRBD1, 6 bases. CDR3 length equals 14 residues. In germline, CDR1 is MNHNS, CDR2 SASEGT. Trimming cost V 6 bases and J 1 base, with 12 bases left between them. CDR3 loop: CASRPQGPNTEAFF. Here the CDR3 DNA reads TGTGCCAGCAGGCCTCAGGGGCCGAACACTGAAGCTTTCTTT.

The genes are TRBV2 and TRBJ2-5; D gene uncertain. Germline CDR1 reads SNHLY; CDR2 reads FYNNEI. CDR3 length: 13 residues. Deletions cut 5 bases from V and 5 bases from J, with 12 bases between. CDR3 protein: CASSLRVRETQYF. DNA of the CDR3: TGTGCCAGCAGTCTCCGGGTCCGGGAGACCCAGTACTTC.

The chain employs TRBV30 and TRBJ1-2; 9 bases fit TRBD1. Trimming at V came to 4 bases and at J to 6 bases, leaving 6 bases not matched to a gene. CDR1 and CDR2 from the germline V gene are GTSNPN and SVGIG (reference sequence). The CDR3 sequence is 13 residues long. CDR3 sequence: CAWTRTGVNGYTF. The DNA for the CDR3 is TGTGCCTGGACCCGGACAGGGGTGAATGGCTACACCTTC. The full variable domain, in which reference TRBV30 and TRBJ1-2 provide the parts outside the CDR3, is SQTIHQWPATLVQPVGSPLSLECTVEGTSNPNLYWYRQAAGRGLQLLFYSVGIGQISSEVPQNLSASRPQDRQFILSSKKLLLSDSGFYLCAWTRTGVNGYTFGSGTRLTVV.

The chain joins TRBV6-5 to TRBJ1-5; no clear D. Trimming took off 6 bases at V and 7 bases at J, with 16 bases between the two ends. Germline values: CDR1 MNHEY, CDR2 SVGAGI. The CDR3 has 14 amino acids. In DNA, the CDR3 is TGTGCCAGCAGCCCAAAGGGAGGTCAACAGCCCCAGCATTTT. Translation gives CASSPKGGQQPQHF.

CDR3 nucleotide sequence: TGTGCCAGCAGCAGTAGCGGGGGGGCCGACACCGGGGAGCTGTTTTTT. It codes for CASSSSGGADTGELFF. The chain employs TRBV13 and TRBJ2-2, with 11 bases identical to TRBD2. CDR3 size: 16 residues. Germline loops: CDR1 PRHDT, CDR2 FYEKMQ (reference sequence). The V segment lost 5 bases and the J segment 3 bases; nucleotides outside the gene matches: 5.

This clone turned up a few times. V and J are TRBV9 and TRBJ2-5; 8 bases fit TRBD2. V was pared by 4 bases and J by 0 bases, with 11 bases of the junction left unmatched. CDR1 SGDLS and CDR2 YYNGEE come from the germline V gene. The CDR3 has 17 amino acids. CDR3 nucleotides: TGTGCCAGCAGCCCCATCGTTCGGGGGGGGTACCAAGAGACCCAGTACTTC. It is translated as CASSPIVRGGYQETQYF. Full variable domain (missing parts from reference TRBV9 and TRBJ2-5): DSGVTQTPKHLITATGQRVTLRCSPRSGDLSVYWYQQSLDQGLQFLIQYYNGEERAKGNILERFSAQQFPDLHSELNLSSLELGDSALYFCASSPIVRGGYQETQYFGPGTRLLVL.

This clone turned up a few times. The chain links TRBV5-1 to TRBJ1-2; no definite D call. V was shortened by 7 bases and J by 3 bases, with 13 bases between the two germline ends. The germline gives CDR1 SGHRS, CDR2 YFSETQ. There are 13 residues in the CDR3. CDR3 protein: CASSVRTDYGYTF. The DNA for the CDR3 is TGCGCCAGCTCGGTCAGGACGGACTATGGCTACACCTTC.

The chain employs TRBV13 and TRBJ2-3, with D possibly being TRBD1 (6 bases). Per germline, CDR1 PRHDT and CDR2 FYEKMQ (reference sequence). Trimming took 0 bases from V and 8 from J, leaving 24 bases between them. There are 18 residues in the CDR3. The CDR3 loop is CASSLGGRVTGRTGTQYF. The CDR3 DNA follows: TGTGCCAGCAGCTTAGGAGGCCGGGTGACAGGTCGGACGGGTACGCAGTATTTT.

The rearrangement uses TRBV12-5 and TRBJ1-6; no definite D call. V lost 4 bases to trimming and J lost 0 bases, with 16 bases between them. Germline CDR1 reads LGHNT; CDR2 reads FRNRAP. This CDR3 contains 18 residues. CDR3 DNA sequence: TGTGCTAGTGGTTCCGGGATGGCGGGGAGCTCCTATAATTCACCCCTCCACTTT. Translation gives CASGSGMAGSSYNSPLHF.

The genes are TRBV19 and TRBJ2-7; D gene ambiguous. The germline V gene has CDR1 LNHDA and CDR2 SQIVND (reference sequence). V dropped 6 bases and J dropped 4 bases, with 10 bases sitting between them. The CDR3 is 12 amino acids. CDR3: CASSPSRYEQYF. The CDR3 DNA sequence: TGTGCCAGTAGCCCTTCAAGATACGAGCAGTACTTC.

Only a few counts were recorded for this clone. J is TRBJ1-2 and V is TRBV25-1; TRBD1 matches 9 bases. The ends lost 6 bases at V and 4 bases at J; junction bases unmatched: 6. The CDR3 is made up of 14 amino acids. Germline V CDR1 and CDR2: MGHDK, SYGVNS. The CDR3 sequence is CASRRGQGGYGYTF. The CDR3, as DNA: TGTGCCAGCAGGCGGGGACAGGGAGGCTATGGCTACACCTTC.

The J gene is TRBJ1-6, the V gene TRBV5-1, with 10 positions matching TRBD1. Trimming took 4 bases from V and 9 from J; bases not matched to a gene: 4. CDR3 size: 14 residues. The germline V gene has CDR1 SGHRS and CDR2 YFSETQ. CDR3 DNA sequence: TGCGCCAGCAGCAGGGACAGGGGTGGTTCACCCCTCCACTTT. Residues: CASSRDRGGSPLHF.

This clone showed up many times. V usage is TRBV7-3 and J usage is TRBJ2-5; TRBD1 or TRBD2 may be the D gene (5 bases each). This CDR3 has 11 residues. Germline V CDR1 and CDR2: SGHTA, FQGTGA. Trimming removed 5 bases from V and 7 bases from J, with 8 bases in between. The CDR3 region has the DNA TGTGCCAGCAGCCCTGGGGGGACCCAGTACTTC. Translation gives CASSPGGTQYF.

The chain couples TRBV7-6 to TRBJ2-7, with 10 bases aligning to TRBD1. J lost 5 bases, V lost 5 bases, and 9 bases had no gene match. The CDR3 sequence is 15 residues long. Per germline, CDR1 SGHVS and CDR2 FNYEAQ. CDR3 sequence reads: CASSPSGQGRNEQYF. The DNA of the CDR3 is TGTGCCAGCAGCCCCTCGGGACAGGGGAGGAACGAGCAGTACTTC.

This clone was observed once. This chain connects TRBV28 to TRBJ2-5, with D uncertain. Trimming removed 6 bases at V and 4 bases at J, with 12 bases between. The CDR3 has 13 amino acids. CDR1 and CDR2 from the germline V gene are MDHEN and SYDVKM. CDR3 nucleotide sequence: TGTGCCAGCAGCCTGAGCCCCGGAGAGACCCAGTACTTC. Residues: CASSLSPGETQYF.

The rearrangement joins TRBV7-3 to TRBJ2-2; no clear D. Germline V CDR1 and CDR2: SGHTA, FQGTGA. With 1 base removed from V and 5 bases from J, the gap between germline ends came to 8 bases. This CDR3 has 14 amino acids. The CDR3 spells CASSLIQTTGELFF. CDR3 in DNA: TGTGCCAGCAGCTTAATACAGACAACCGGGGAGCTGTTTTTT.

This clone was counted a few times. The chain joins TRBV5-1 to TRBJ1-5, with D possibly TRBD1 on 5 matching bases. Germline CDR1 SGHRS, CDR2 YFSETQ. V was cut by 2 bases and J by 10 bases, with 16 bases left in between. The CDR3 covers 14 residues. The CDR3 coding sequence is TGCGCCAGCAGCTTACAGGACCCTACGGGCCCCCAGCATTTT. This gives the protein CASSLQDPTGPQHF.

The rearrangement uses TRBV5-1 and TRBJ2-5; tentatively, D is TRBD1 (5 bases). Germline lookup yields CDR1 SGHRS and CDR2 YFSETQ. V was trimmed by 1 base and J by 4 bases, leaving 5 bases between them. The CDR3 contains 12 residues. The CDR3 protein is CASSLQGETQYF. DNA of the CDR3: TGCGCCAGCAGCTTGCAGGGAGAGACCCAGTACTTC. The full variable domain, its missing parts supplied by reference TRBV5-1 and TRBJ2-5, is KAGVTQTPRYLIKTRGQQVTLSCSPISGHRSVSWYQQTPGQGLQFLFEYFSETQRNKGNFPGRFSGRQFSNSRSEMNVSTLELGDSALYLCASSLQGETQYFGPGTRLLVL.

This clone showed up just a few times. The rearrangement uses TRBV2 and TRBJ2-5, with D maybe TRBD2 (5 bases). From germline, CDR1 is SNHLY and CDR2 FYNNEI. V lost 3 bases, J lost 5 bases, and 16 bases lay in between. This CDR3 is 15 amino acids long. The CDR3 DNA reads as TGTGCCAGCAGTGAGCGACGGCTAGCCGGGGAGACCCAGTACTTC. It is translated as CASSERRLAGETQYF.